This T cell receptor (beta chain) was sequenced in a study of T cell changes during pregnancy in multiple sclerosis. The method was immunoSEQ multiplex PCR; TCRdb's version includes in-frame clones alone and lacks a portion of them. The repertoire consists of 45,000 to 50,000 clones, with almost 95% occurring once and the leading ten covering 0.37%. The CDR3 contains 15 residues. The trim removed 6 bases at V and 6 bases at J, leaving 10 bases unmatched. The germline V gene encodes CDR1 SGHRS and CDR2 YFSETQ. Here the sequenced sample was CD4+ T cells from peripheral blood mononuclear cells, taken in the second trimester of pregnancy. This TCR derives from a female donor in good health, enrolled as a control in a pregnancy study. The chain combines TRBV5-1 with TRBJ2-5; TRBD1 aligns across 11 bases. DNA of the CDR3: TGCGCCAGCACTACCGAGGGGACAGGGGGTAAGACCCAGTACTTC. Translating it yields CASTTEGTGGKTQYF.